This T cell receptor beta chain was identified in a study of T-cell memory formation after mild COVID-19. The CDR3 totals 15 residues. CDR1 is SQVTM and CDR2 is ANQGSEA in the germline V gene. The germline V and J ends were trimmed by 1 base and 5 bases, with 16 bases remaining between them. TCRdb used MiXCR to reprocess the 5' RACE reads, holding one entry per CDR3 protein. The sample yields 500,000 to 600,000 distinct CDR3 sequences, roughly 18% seen once. Material: PBMCs or a T cell subset sorted from them (not recorded which). The sequence was collected from an adult woman who had mild COVID-19 (a few samples of this study predate the infection). Cell type and time point are not known. V usage is TRBV29-1 and J usage is TRBJ2-3; D is possibly TRBD1 (6 bases). Here the CDR3 reads CSVEGGTGMRDTQYF. The CDR3 coding sequence is TGCAGCGTTGAAGGTGGCACAGGGATGAGAGATACGCAGTATTTT.